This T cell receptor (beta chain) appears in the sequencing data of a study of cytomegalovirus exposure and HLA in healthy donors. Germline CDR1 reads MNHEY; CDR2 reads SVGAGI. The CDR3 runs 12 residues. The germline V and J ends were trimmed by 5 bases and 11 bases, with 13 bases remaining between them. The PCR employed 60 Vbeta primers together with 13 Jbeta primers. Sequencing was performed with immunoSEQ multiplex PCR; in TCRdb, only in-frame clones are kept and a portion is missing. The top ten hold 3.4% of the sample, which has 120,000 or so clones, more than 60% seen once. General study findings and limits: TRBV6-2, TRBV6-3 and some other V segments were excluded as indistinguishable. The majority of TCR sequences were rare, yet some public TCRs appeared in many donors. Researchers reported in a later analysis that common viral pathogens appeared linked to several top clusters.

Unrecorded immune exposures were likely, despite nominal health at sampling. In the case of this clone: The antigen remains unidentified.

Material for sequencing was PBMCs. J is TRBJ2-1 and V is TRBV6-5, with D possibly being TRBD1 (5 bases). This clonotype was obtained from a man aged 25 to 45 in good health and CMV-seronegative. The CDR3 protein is CASSTPTVQQFF. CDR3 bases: TGTGCCAGCAGTACCCCGACAGTCCAGCAGTTCTTC.